This T cell receptor (beta chain) came from a study of T cell responses to AZD1222 COVID-19 vaccine. Study-level points and caveats: The study found vaccine-associated CD4 TCRs spanning spike, dominant at 160-218 and 743-854. Baseline seropositivity occurred in only a handful of AZD1222 recipients. It should be noted that donors were predominantly white British and more often female, and clonal diversity was possibly underestimated.

Remarks on this clone: What it binds is unknown.

Germline values: CDR1 SEHNR, CDR2 FQNEAQ (reference sequence). There are 14 residues in the CDR3. The J segment lost 7 bases and the V segment lost 5 bases, leaving 3 bases of the junction unmatched. Measured with immunoSEQ multiplex PCR; TCRdb has only the in-frame clones, and not every one. The data hold approximately 180,000 clones, with 80% to 90% observed a single time. Specimen: peripheral blood, collected on day 0 of AZD1222 vaccination. V is TRBV7-9 and J is TRBJ1-6; 9 bases are shared with TRBD1. This TCR came from an adult in good health. The CDR3 DNA follows: TGTGCCAGCAGCAGTGGACAGGGGAATTCACCCCTCCACTTT. It encodes CASSSGQGNSPLHF.